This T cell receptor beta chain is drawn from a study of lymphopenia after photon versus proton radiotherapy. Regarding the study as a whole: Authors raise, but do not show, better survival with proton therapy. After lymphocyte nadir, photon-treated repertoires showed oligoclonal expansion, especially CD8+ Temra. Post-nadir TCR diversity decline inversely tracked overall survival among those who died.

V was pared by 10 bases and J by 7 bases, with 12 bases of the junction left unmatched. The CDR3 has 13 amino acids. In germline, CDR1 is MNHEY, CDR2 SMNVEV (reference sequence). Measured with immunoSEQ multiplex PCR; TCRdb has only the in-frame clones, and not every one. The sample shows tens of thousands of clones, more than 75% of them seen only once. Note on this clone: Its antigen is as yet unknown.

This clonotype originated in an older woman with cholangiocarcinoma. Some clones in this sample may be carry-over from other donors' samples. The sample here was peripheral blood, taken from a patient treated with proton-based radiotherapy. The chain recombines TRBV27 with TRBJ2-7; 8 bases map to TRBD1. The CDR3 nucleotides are TGTGCCAACAAAAACCAGGGGGCCCAAGAGCAGTACTTC. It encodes CANKNQGAQEQYF.